This note documents a single T cell receptor beta chain sequence. What it binds is not known. This sample was taken from a study of OX40 agonist ivuxolimab in advanced cancers. For the study at large: The treatment was a fully human IgG2 OX40 agonist, ivuxolimab.

The table came from immunoSEQ multiplex PCR; TCRdb's copy has only in-frame clones and leaves some out. The sample records roughly 100,000 clones, roughly 90% being singletons. Regarding the study as a whole: Expanded clones were, on average, more numerous in CD8+ T cells than in CD4+.

This CDR3 is 14 amino acids long. Germline V lookup: CDR1 MNHEY, CDR2 SVGAGI. Trimming took off 8 bases at V and 0 bases at J, with 13 bases between the two ends. V and J are TRBV6-5 and TRBJ1-1, with TRBD1 as a possible D gene (5 bases). The sample here was CD4+ or CD8+ T cells sorted from blood, taken in a trial of the OX40 agonist ivuxolimab. The clonotype comes from an adult with an advanced solid tumor such as melanoma, head and neck, liver or kidney cancer. CDR3 sequence: CASGAGPLNTEAFF. CDR3 in DNA: TGTGCCAGCGGGGCCGGGCCATTGAACACTGAAGCTTTCTTT.